These 26 T cell receptor beta chains were all obtained from the same sample, sequenced in a study of CD8 T cells in Susac syndrome. Reverse transcription of roughly 0.45 to 1 ug RNA was carried out with random hexamers. From the immunoSEQ multiplex PCR reads, TCRdb called clonotypes with MiXCR, one entry per CDR3 protein. The sample has 200,000 or so distinct CDR3 sequences, about 95% seen once. The sequenced material came from CD4+ T cells from PBMCs. These receptors all come from a human donor with multiple sclerosis.

The rearrangement links TRBV25-1 to TRBJ2-1, with 8 bases identical to TRBD2. This CDR3 has 16 residues. The trim removed 1 base at V and 0 bases at J, leaving 2 bases unmatched. The V gene's germline CDR1 is MGHDK and CDR2 SYGVNS. The CDR3 is CASSESAGGSYNEQFF. CDR3 in DNA: TGTGCCAGCAGTGAATCGGCGGGGGGCTCCTACAATGAGCAGTTCTTC.

This clonotype was detected only once. The chain recombines TRBV4-1 with TRBJ2-2; D remains unclear. CDR1 is MGHRA, CDR2 YSYEKL, per germline. Trimming shortened V by 4 bases and J by 9 bases, and 6 bases separated the two germline ends. The length of the CDR3 is 11 residues. The CDR3 sequence: CASSRDRELFF. As DNA, the CDR3 is TGCGCCAGCAGCCGCGACAGGGAGCTGTTTTTT.

V gene TRBV9 combines with J gene TRBJ1-1; 7 bases are a match to TRBD1. The germline CDR1 and CDR2 sequences are SGDLS and YYNGEE. CDR3 length: 15 amino acids. The ends lost 3 bases at V and 0 bases at J; junction bases unmatched: 5. CDR3 sequence (DNA): TGTGCCAGCAGCGCTAACAGGGGTTTGAACACTGAAGCTTTCTTT. It translates to CASSANRGLNTEAFF.

This chain uses TRBV24-1 with TRBJ2-5; tentative D call: TRBD2 (6 bases). The CDR3 loop spans 14 amino acids. The ends were cut back, 6 bases at V and 2 bases at J, with 12 bases in the middle. Germline V gives CDR1 KGHDR, CDR2 SFDVKD. The CDR3 DNA sequence: TGTGCCACCAGTTCGGGCGGGGATCAAGAGACCCAGTACTTC. This gives the protein CATSSGGDQETQYF.

The chain couples TRBV7-8 to TRBJ1-4; TRBD1 matches 7 bases. This CDR3 spans 14 amino acids. Germline values: CDR1 SGHVS, CDR2 FQNEAQ. J was trimmed by 8 bases and V by 4 bases; bases with no gene match: 7. CDR3 sequence (DNA): TGTGCCAGCAGCTCCAGACAGGGCCGCGAAAAACTGTTTTTT. Its protein is CASSSRQGREKLFF.

This clonotype showed up just once. The chain links TRBV7-2 to TRBJ2-6; 7 nucleotides align to TRBD1. CDR1 is SGHTA, CDR2 FQGNSA, per germline. J gave up 1 base and V 8 bases, and 8 bases lay outside the gene matches. The CDR3 runs to 16 residues. Here the CDR3 reads CASDRVGGSGANVLTF. The CDR3 DNA follows: TGTGCCAGCGACAGGGTAGGAGGTTCTGGGGCCAACGTCCTGACTTTC.

The chain couples TRBV25-1 to TRBJ2-2; possibly TRBD1 for D (5 bases). Germline assignment: CDR1 MGHDK and CDR2 SYGVNS. V lost 7 bases, J lost 6 bases, and 12 bases lay in between. The CDR3 consists of 13 residues. CDR3 in amino acids: CASNTGFAGELFF. As DNA, the CDR3 is TGTGCCAGCAATACAGGTTTTGCCGGGGAGCTGTTTTTT.

The chain has TRBV25-1 and TRBJ2-5; tentatively, D is TRBD1 (6 bases). V was clipped by 2 bases and J by 1 base, with 14 bases between them. CDR1 and CDR2 (germline): MGHDK, SYGVNS. The CDR3 consists of 16 residues. The CDR3 protein is CASSEIGMGAQETQYF. The CDR3 DNA is TGTGCCAGCAGTGAAATAGGGATGGGGGCCCAAGAGACCCAGTACTTC.

The gene calls are TRBV3-1 and TRBJ1-2; a weak D match, TRBD1 (6 bases). Trimming took 0 bases from V and 3 from J, leaving 14 bases between them. The CDR3 has 16 amino acids. Germline CDR1 LGHDT, CDR2 YNNKEL (reference sequence). CDR3 DNA sequence: TGTGCCAGCAGCCAAGATTCCAGGGGCCTCTACTATGGCTACACCTTC. This encodes CASSQDSRGLYYGYTF. The full variable domain, in which reference TRBV3-1 and TRBJ1-2 provide the parts outside the CDR3, is DTAVSQTPKYLVTQMGNDKSIKCEQNLGHDTMYWYKQDSKKFLKIMFSYNNKELIINETVPNRFSPKSPDKAHLNLHINSLELGDSAVYFCASSQDSRGLYYGYTFGSGTRLTVV.

The rearrangement links TRBV6-1 to TRBJ2-7; D is unresolved. Germline V gene lookup returns CDR1 MNHNS and CDR2 SASEGT. V shed 10 bases and J shed 2 bases, with 12 bases lying between them. The CDR3 has 12 residues. CDR3 loop: CATNRVTYEQYF. CDR3 DNA: TGTGCCACCAACAGAGTTACCTACGAGCAGTACTTC.

The chain employs TRBV7-3 and TRBJ2-5; D possibly corresponds to TRBD2 (7 bases). The germline V and J ends were trimmed by 5 bases and 1 base, with 11 bases remaining between them. In germline, CDR1 is SGHTA, CDR2 FQGTGA. The CDR3 loop spans 14 amino acids. The CDR3: CASSQRGGQETQYF. In DNA form, the CDR3 reads TGTGCCAGCAGCCAAAGGGGGGGCCAAGAGACCCAGTACTTC.

The chain recombines TRBV18 with TRBJ2-2, with a weak D call TRBD1 (6 bases). Trimming took off 6 bases at V and 7 bases at J, with 24 bases between the two ends. This CDR3 has 17 residues. Germline assignment: CDR1 KGHSH and CDR2 LQKENI. The CDR3 nucleotides are TGTGCCAGCTCTCCGAGACAAAGGGACACTTGGTTCGGGGAGCTGTTTTTT. Protein sequence: CASSPRQRDTWFGELFF.

The gene calls are TRBV27 and TRBJ1-1; possibly TRBD1 for D (6 bases). V lost 2 bases to trimming and J lost 1 base, with 11 bases between them. The V gene's germline CDR1 is MNHEY and CDR2 SMNVEV (reference sequence). The CDR3 sequence is 15 residues long. The CDR3 nucleotides read TGTGCCAGCAGTTTAATTCCGGGGGCGAACACTGAAGCTTTCTTT. Protein: CASSLIPGANTEAFF.

The rearrangement joins TRBV20-1 to TRBJ1-4; 7 bases match TRBD1. Germline V CDR1 and CDR2: DFQATT, SNEGSKA (reference sequence). The CDR3 sequence is 13 residues long. The trim removed 6 bases at V and 5 bases at J, leaving 6 bases unmatched. In DNA form, the CDR3 reads TGCAGTGCCTTGACAGGGTCAAATGAAAAACTGTTTTTT. Its translation: CSALTGSNEKLFF.

The table lists this clonotype with a count of one. The chain is built from TRBV7-3 and TRBJ2-7; 7 bases line up with TRBD2. The CDR3 loop spans 13 amino acids. V was pared by 4 bases and J by 0 bases, with 0 bases of the junction left unmatched. CDR1 and CDR2 from the germline V gene are SGHTA and FQGTGA. CDR3 region: CASSWDYSYEQYF. CDR3 in DNA: TGTGCCAGCAGCTGGGACTACTCCTACGAGCAGTACTTC.

The sample holds one count of this clonotype. The rearrangement joins TRBV20-1 to TRBJ2-1; 11 bases map to TRBD2. After removal of 2 bases from V and 6 bases from J, the junction contained 6 bases not matched to a gene. Looked up from germline, CDR1 is DFQATT and CDR2 is SNEGSKA (reference sequence). The CDR3 extends over 15 amino acids. The CDR3 nucleotides are TGCAGTGCTAGACTAAGGGGGACTAGCGGCAATGAGCAGTTCTTC. It yields the protein CSARLRGTSGNEQFF.

This sequence joins TRBV30 and TRBJ2-4, with 10 bases aligning to TRBD2. Germline V gives CDR1 GTSNPN, CDR2 SVGIG (reference sequence). The CDR3 covers 14 residues. V lost 1 base to trimming and J lost 7 bases; unmatched junction nucleotides: 4. CDR3 nucleotides: TGTGCCTGGAGTGCTAGCGGGAGTAGGAACATTCAGTACTTC. This codes for CAWSASGSRNIQYF.

The count of this clonotype is one. The J gene is TRBJ2-5, the V gene TRBV20-1; 8 nucleotides match TRBD1. The CDR3 extends over 13 amino acids. After removal of 5 bases from V and 1 base from J, the junction contained 3 bases not matched to a gene. Germline CDR1 DFQATT, CDR2 SNEGSKA (reference sequence). CDR3 nucleotides: TGCAGTGCTGCTGGGACAGGCCAAGAGACCCAGTACTTC. This sequence encodes CSAAGTGQETQYF.

The rearrangement uses TRBV27 and TRBJ2-7; D is perhaps TRBD1 or TRBD2 (5 bases each). The CDR3 is 14 amino acids. V gave up 1 base and J gave up 5 bases, with 12 bases separating them. CDR1 is MNHEY and CDR2 is SMNVEV in the germline V gene (reference sequence). In DNA, the CDR3 is TGTGCCAGCAGTTTATGGGACGGTGGCGACGAGCAGTACTTC. Translated, it gives CASSLWDGGDEQYF.

The V call is TRBV2, the J call TRBJ2-3; TRBD2 agrees at 10 bases. J was trimmed by 5 bases and V by 7 bases; bases with no gene match: 0. Germline CDR1 is SNHLY and CDR2 is FYNNEI. The CDR3 extends over 12 amino acids. Here the CDR3 reads CASTSGGDTQYF. The CDR3 DNA sequence: TGTGCCAGCACTAGCGGGGGAGATACGCAGTATTTT.

The gene calls are TRBV29-1 and TRBJ2-1, with 7 bases that match TRBD1. Trimming took 4 bases from V and 0 from J; bases not matched to a gene: 3. The CDR3 has 14 residues. Germline-derived CDR1 and CDR2 are SQVTM and ANQGSEA. CDR3 sequence reads: CSVAGGVSYNEQFF. DNA of the CDR3: TGCAGCGTTGCAGGGGGAGTCTCCTACAATGAGCAGTTCTTC.

The V and J genes are TRBV20-1 and TRBJ2-5, with D hard to call. The CDR3 has 12 amino acids. Germline V CDR1 and CDR2: DFQATT, SNEGSKA (reference sequence). This CDR3 reads CSPQSLQETQYF. The CDR3 DNA follows: TGCAGCCCCCAGTCACTCCAAGAGACCCAGTACTTC.

CDR3 sequence reads: CSVNGKGSNQPQHF. The CDR3 DNA reads TGCAGTGTGAACGGGAAGGGAAGCAATCAGCCCCAGCATTTT. This chain connects TRBV20-1 to TRBJ1-5; D is unclear. CDR3 length: 14 amino acids. V shed 7 bases and J shed 1 base, with 14 bases lying between them. Germline CDR1 and CDR2: DFQATT and SNEGSKA (reference sequence).

The CDR3 coding sequence is TGCGCCAGCAGCCTGCCCGTGGTTGATTCCGAGCAGTACTTC. This gives the protein CASSLPVVDSEQYF. The chain uses TRBV5-1 and TRBJ2-7; D gene unclear. The CDR3 is 14 residues long. The V gene lost 4 bases and the J gene lost 6 bases, with 17 bases spanning the gap. In germline, CDR1 is SGHRS, CDR2 YFSETQ.

The chain employs TRBV7-2 and TRBJ1-6, with D possibly matching TRBD1 (6 bases). From germline, CDR1 is SGHTA and CDR2 FQGNSA. The germline V and J ends were trimmed by 6 bases and 9 bases, with 15 bases remaining between them. This CDR3 is 14 amino acids long. CDR3 sequence: CASRLSRGSSPLHF. CDR3 sequence (DNA): TGTGCCAGCAGATTGAGCAGGGGTTCTTCACCCCTCCACTTT.

The genes are TRBV3-1 and TRBJ1-2, with D possibly TRBD1 on 5 matching bases. V was cut by 0 bases and J by 0 bases, with 14 bases left in between. Germline CDR1 and CDR2: LGHDT and YNNKEL (reference sequence). This CDR3 is built from 17 residues. The CDR3 DNA is TGTGCCAGCAGCCAAGATCGGGGCGGACGAGCTAACTATGGCTACACCTTC. Protein: CASSQDRGGRANYGYTF.